This T cell receptor (beta chain) was captured in a study of tumor-infiltrating lymphocytes in primary liver carcinoma. Germline values: CDR1 LGHNT, CDR2 FRNRAP. The CDR3 extends over 13 amino acids. Germline trimming cut 7 bases from V and 2 bases from J; bases unmatched to any gene: 4. Co-extracting RNA and DNA was done with about 20-33 mg of unsorted bulk tissue as input. As for this clonotype: One base away lies a much larger clone, so this may be a sequencing read error.

Starting from 450 to 500 ng of total RNA, TCR beta cDNA was produced with a primer in the constant region. TCR beta libraries came from three nested multiplex PCR rounds using slightly modified ARM-PCR. TRBV1-TRBV30 forward primers paired with a C-beta reverse primer drove the first two PCR rounds, approximately 11 cycles each. TCRdb passed the multiplex PCR reads through MiXCR, listing each CDR3 protein once. The table includes around 120,000 distinct CDR3 sequences, around two thirds detected once. This chain joins TRBV12-5 and TRBJ2-7; TRBD1 matches at 8 bases. Sequenced input: liver tumor tissue from sampling region 1. Stated subset: tumor region T1, superior pole. This TCR came from an older woman with primary liver carcinoma and hepatitis B virus infection. The CDR3 here is CASAWDRTYEQYF. As DNA, the CDR3 is TGTGCTAGTGCCTGGGACAGGACCTACGAGCAGTACTTC.